This T cell receptor beta chain was sequenced in a study of blood T cell repertoires in COVID-19. Overall study: COVID-19 samples from acute and convalescent phases originated in the United States, Italy and Spain.

V shed 1 base, J shed 3 bases, and the junction held 9 bases outside the gene matches. The CDR3 runs 18 residues. Germline CDR1 reads LNHDA; CDR2 reads SQIVND (reference sequence). Original handling: Amplifying reference gene primers gave estimates of nucleated cell counts. Assay: immunoSEQ multiplex PCR; the TCRdb copy retains only in-frame clones and omits some. Clonal size and the V and J genes are those of that table, whereas D and trimming came from the DNA. The sample has 150,000 or so clones, about 80% seen once. The clonotype was recovered from an elderly woman with acute or convalescent COVID-19. The specimen was peripheral blood. The V gene is TRBV19, the J gene TRBJ2-3; the match to TRBD2 covers 11 bases. The CDR3 sequence is CASSIVAGGPGGTDTQYF. The CDR3 DNA reads TGTGCCAGTAGTATAGTAGCGGGAGGGCCTGGTGGGACAGATACGCAGTATTTT.